The 31 T cell receptor beta chains given below trace back to one sample, sequenced in a study of T cell responses to AZD1222 COVID-19 vaccine. Repertoires were generated with immunoSEQ multiplex PCR, while TCRdb's copy carries only in-frame clones and drops some. Found here are about 120,000 clones, less than 95% of them singletons; the top ten hold around 4.5%. Sample: peripheral blood, taken on day 0 of MenACWY control vaccination. Source of these receptors: an adult in good health.

This chain connects TRBV5-4 to TRBJ2-3; TRBD2 agrees at 11 bases. V lost 2 bases, J lost 3 bases, and 8 bases stayed unmatched. Germline CDR1 reads SGHNT; CDR2 reads YYREEE (reference sequence). The CDR3 is 17 residues long. The CDR3 DNA sequence: TGTGCCAGCAGCTTTTTACTAGCGGGAGCGATGACAGATACGCAGTATTTT. Protein: CASSFLLAGAMTDTQYF. The complete variable domain, with remaining parts taken from reference TRBV5-4 and TRBJ2-3, reads ETGVTQSPTHLIKTRGQQVTLRCSSQSGHNTVSWYQQALGQGPQFIFQYYREEENGRGNFPPRFSGLQFPNYSSELNVNALELDDSALYLCASSFLLAGAMTDTQYFGPGTRLTVL.

The V call is TRBV4-1, the J call TRBJ2-1; TRBD1 matches 7 bases. Germline V gene lookup returns CDR1 MGHRA and CDR2 YSYEKL. This CDR3 is 15 amino acids long. With V trimmed by 0 bases and J by 3 bases, 2 bases remained unmatched. The CDR3 region has the DNA TGCGCCAGCAGCCAAGATGACAGGGACTACAATGAGCAGTTCTTC. Its protein product is CASSQDDRDYNEQFF.

The V call is TRBV29-1, the J call TRBJ1-2; D might be TRBD1 (6 bases). This CDR3 comprises 13 residues. Looked up from germline, CDR1 is SQVTM and CDR2 is ANQGSEA. The germline V and J ends were trimmed by 6 bases and 8 bases, with 19 bases remaining between them. The CDR3 spells CSVAAGVGWGYTF. For the CDR3, the DNA is TGCAGCGTAGCAGCAGGGGTAGGTTGGGGCTACACCTTC.

The chain recombines TRBV12-3 or TRBV12-4 with TRBJ1-2; D not resolved. The ends were cut back, 4 bases at V and 2 bases at J, with 2 bases in the middle. The CDR3 sequence is 11 residues long. CDR3 in DNA: TGTGCCAGCAGTTGGAACTATGGCTACACCTTC. This sequence encodes CASSWNYGYTF.

The chain joins TRBV15 to TRBJ2-3; 9 nucleotides match TRBD1. This CDR3 comprises 14 residues. The V gene end was trimmed by 3 bases and the J gene end by 6 bases; junction bases not matched to a gene: 4. From germline, CDR1 is LNHNV and CDR2 YYDKDF (reference sequence). The CDR3 is CATSSGQGRDTQYF. The CDR3 DNA sequence: TGTGCCACCAGCAGCGGACAGGGGAGGGATACGCAGTATTTT.

The gene calls are TRBV6-1 and TRBJ2-3; D unresolved. The CDR3 loop spans 11 amino acids. In germline, CDR1 is MNHNS, CDR2 SASEGT. Trimming took 3 bases from V and 6 from J, leaving 4 bases between them. For the CDR3, the DNA is TGTGCCAGCAGTGAGCTGGATACGCAGTATTTT. Translated: CASSELDTQYF.

The chain has TRBV28 and TRBJ2-7, with 8 positions matching TRBD2. Germline V gene data show CDR1 as MDHEN and CDR2 as SYDVKM. This CDR3 comprises 15 residues. V lost 5 bases and J lost 4; bases outside the gene matches: 10. The CDR3 is CASSPRGAGVYEQYF. In DNA form, the CDR3 reads TGTGCCAGCAGTCCCCGGGGAGCGGGAGTATACGAGCAGTACTTC.

The gene calls are TRBV2 and TRBJ2-7, with TRBD1 matching over 7 bases. Germline V gene sequence: CDR1 SNHLY, CDR2 FYNNEI. The V segment lost 5 bases and the J segment 4 bases; nucleotides outside the gene matches: 11. The length of the CDR3 is 15 residues. CDR3 sequence: CASSTRQGPIYEQYF. CDR3 DNA sequence: TGTGCCAGCAGTACCAGACAGGGACCTATTTACGAGCAGTACTTC.

The count of this clone is one. V is TRBV28 and J is TRBJ2-3; tentative D call: TRBD2 (7 bases). Deletions cut 6 bases from V and 2 bases from J, with 18 bases between. CDR3 length: 16 amino acids. Germline CDR1 MDHEN, CDR2 SYDVKM. The DNA of the CDR3 is TGTGCCAGCAGCCCTAGTGGGGGGGGACACACAGATACGCAGTATTTT. Its translation: CASSPSGGGHTDTQYF.

The chain is built from TRBV19 and TRBJ1-2, with unresolved D. Germline V gives CDR1 LNHDA, CDR2 SQIVND (reference sequence). This CDR3 is built from 11 residues. The V end lost 7 bases, the J end lost 2 bases, and 5 bases lay between the germline ends. The CDR3 region has the DNA TGTGCCAGTATGGGAAACTATGGCTACACCTTC. The encoded protein is CASMGNYGYTF.

J is TRBJ2-7 and V is TRBV27; 10 bases are a match to TRBD1. The CDR3 length is 15 residues. Germline CDR1 is MNHEY and CDR2 is SMNVEV (reference sequence). With 5 bases clipped from V and 0 bases from J, the junction kept 4 bases outside the gene matches. As DNA, the CDR3 is TGTGCCAGCAGTCCAAGGACAGGGGGCTCCTACGAGCAGTACTTC. Translating gives CASSPRTGGSYEQYF.

This chain uses TRBV5-1 with TRBJ1-1; no clear D. The germline V gene encodes CDR1 SGHRS and CDR2 YFSETQ. V gave up 1 base and J gave up 2 bases, with 6 bases separating them. This CDR3 comprises 13 residues. CDR3: CASSLRANTEAFF. The CDR3 DNA reads as TGCGCCAGCAGCTTGAGGGCTAACACTGAAGCTTTCTTT. Full variable domain (remainder filled in from reference TRBV5-1 and TRBJ1-1): KAGVTQTPRYLIKTRGQQVTLSCSPISGHRSVSWYQQTPGQGLQFLFEYFSETQRNKGNFPGRFSGRQFSNSRSEMNVSTLELGDSALYLCASSLRANTEAFFGQGTRLTVV.

The chain links TRBV20-1 to TRBJ1-6; no reliable D call. Trimming stripped 3 bases from V and 6 bases from J, with 12 bases between. The CDR3 loop spans 14 amino acids. Germline V gives CDR1 DFQATT, CDR2 SNEGSKA (reference sequence). In DNA, the CDR3 is TGCAGTGCTAGTACTTCCGTGCGTAATTCACCCCTCCACTTT. Amino acids: CSASTSVRNSPLHF.

This rearrangement joins TRBV27 to TRBJ1-6, with 9 nucleotides matching TRBD1. J gave up 10 bases and V 4 bases, and 8 bases lay outside the gene matches. This CDR3 spans 15 amino acids. Germline CDR1 is MNHEY and CDR2 is SMNVEV (reference sequence). CDR3 in amino acids: CASSSLGQGQSPLHF. The CDR3 DNA sequence: TGTGCCAGCAGTTCCCTGGGACAGGGTCAATCACCCCTCCACTTT.

This chain uses TRBV7-9 with TRBJ2-1, with 12 bases that match TRBD2. CDR1 is SEHNR, CDR2 FQNEAQ, per germline (reference sequence). This CDR3 region has 17 residues. Trimming took 6 bases from V and 5 from J; bases not matched to a gene: 11. The DNA for the CDR3 is TGTGCCAGCAGTCCAGCTAGCGGGGGGGCCGTAAACAATGAGCAGTTCTTC. Translating it yields CASSPASGGAVNNEQFF.

CDR3 sequence: CASSLAGGKSYNEQFF. Here the CDR3 DNA reads TGCGCCAGCAGCTTGGCAGGGGGCAAATCCTACAATGAGCAGTTCTTC. The chain uses TRBV5-1 and TRBJ2-1, with 8 bases lining up with TRBD1. CDR1 is SGHRS, CDR2 YFSETQ, per germline. Trimming removed 0 bases from V and 1 base from J; junction bases left unmatched: 3. The CDR3 contains 16 residues.

The V call is TRBV19, the J call TRBJ1-5; D is ambiguous. Trimming removed 0 bases from V and 3 bases from J, with 9 bases in between. The CDR3 has 15 residues. Germline V gives CDR1 LNHDA, CDR2 SQIVND (reference sequence). Written as DNA, the CDR3 is TGTGCCAGTAGTATAGATTCACCGATCAATCAGCCCCAGCATTTT. It encodes CASSIDSPINQPQHF.

The chain uses TRBV19 and TRBJ1-2, with TRBD1 as a possible D gene (5 bases). Germline V gives CDR1 LNHDA, CDR2 SQIVND (reference sequence). The CDR3 contains 15 residues. The V end lost 5 bases, the J end lost 4 bases, and 17 bases lay between the germline ends. DNA for the CDR3: TGTGCCAGTAGTCACCGGGACGGCATTTCCTATGGCTACACCTTC. Its translation: CASSHRDGISYGYTF. Supplemented by reference TRBV19 and TRBJ1-2, the full variable domain reads DGGITQSPKYLFRKEGQNVTLSCEQNLNHDAMYWYRQDPGQGLRLIYYSQIVNDFQKGDIAEGYSVSREKKESFPLTVTSAQKNPTAFYLCASSHRDGISYGYTFGSGTRLTVV.

The CDR3 coding sequence is TGTGCCAGCAGCCACACAACGACAGGGGGCTCTGGCTACACCTTC. It yields the protein CASSHTTTGGSGYTF. The chain employs TRBV6-5 and TRBJ1-2; TRBD1 agrees at 10 bases. Trimming removed 6 bases from V and 7 bases from J; junction bases left unmatched: 11. Germline V gene sequence: CDR1 MNHEY, CDR2 SVGAGI. The CDR3 spans 15 residues.

The rearrangement uses TRBV15 and TRBJ1-3, with 8 bases lining up with TRBD1. V dropped 4 bases and J dropped 3; count of bases not matched to a gene: 2. Germline-derived CDR1 and CDR2 are LNHNV and YYDKDF (reference sequence). The CDR3 is made up of 14 amino acids. CDR3 loop: CATSIDRGGNTIYF. DNA of the CDR3: TGTGCCACCAGCATAGACAGGGGTGGAAACACCATATATTTT.

V gene TRBV7-2 combines with J gene TRBJ2-7; 8 nucleotides match TRBD2. This CDR3 spans 14 amino acids. Germline loops: CDR1 SGHTA, CDR2 FQGNSA. J was trimmed by 6 bases and V by 7 bases; bases with no gene match: 11. The CDR3 region is CASTTGGGLGEQYF. The CDR3, as DNA: TGTGCCAGCACCACGGGCGGGGGGCTGGGCGAGCAGTACTTC.

The gene calls are TRBV5-1 and TRBJ1-1, with D unresolved. Germline V CDR1 and CDR2: SGHRS, YFSETQ. The ends were cut back, 3 bases at V and 11 bases at J, with 14 bases in the middle. The CDR3 contains 12 residues. As DNA, the CDR3 is TGCGCCAGCAGCTCTTTTCCCGGACGCGCTTTCTTT. Its translation: CASSSFPGRAFF.

The J gene is TRBJ2-5, the V gene TRBV9, with 8 bases fitting TRBD1. The junction had 3 bases not matched to a gene; V was cut back by 3 bases and J by 2 bases. Germline lookup yields CDR1 SGDLS and CDR2 YYNGEE. This CDR3 is 14 amino acids long. The CDR3 is CASSARQGQETQYF. DNA of the CDR3: TGTGCCAGCAGCGCTCGACAGGGGCAAGAGACCCAGTACTTC.

This clone was observed a single time. The gene calls are TRBV21-1 and TRBJ2-7; TRBD1 reflects the table's D call only, with no check against the DNA. TRBV21-1 is recorded as a pseudogene. The CDR3 length is 13 residues. The DNA for the CDR3 is TGTGCCAGCAGCTCCAAGCAGGGGGACGAGCAGTACGTC. Protein: CASSSKQGDEQYV.

This clone was detected a few times. The V call is TRBV28, the J call TRBJ2-2; D gene ambiguous. Germline-derived CDR1 and CDR2 are MDHEN and SYDVKM. The V and J ends lost 4 bases and 5 bases respectively, with 8 bases between them. The CDR3 loop spans 13 amino acids. CDR3 protein: CASSYQGTGELFF. DNA for the CDR3: TGTGCCAGCAGTTATCAAGGGACCGGGGAGCTGTTTTTT.

This chain uses TRBV5-1 with TRBJ2-5; 10 nucleotides match TRBD2. Per germline, CDR1 SGHRS and CDR2 YFSETQ. After removal of 0 bases from V and 3 bases from J, the junction contained 5 bases not matched to a gene. The CDR3 consists of 16 residues. For the CDR3, the DNA is TGCGCCAGCAGCTTGGCAGGACTAGCGGATGAAGAGACCCAGTACTTC. Protein: CASSLAGLADEETQYF.

This chain links TRBV4-2 with TRBJ1-5, with D unresolved. The CDR3 is made up of 15 amino acids. V shed 0 bases and J shed 3 bases, with 9 bases lying between them. Germline assignment: CDR1 LGHNA and CDR2 YNFKEQ. Here the CDR3 reads CASSQELTDNQPQHF. Written as DNA, the CDR3 is TGTGCCAGCAGCCAAGAACTTACTGACAATCAGCCCCAGCATTTT.

J is TRBJ1-1 and V is TRBV7-9; D uncertain. Germline CDR1 is SEHNR and CDR2 is FQNEAQ (reference sequence). Trimming took off 1 base at V and 7 bases at J, with 13 bases between the two ends. The CDR3 contains 14 residues. Here the CDR3 reads CASSLVRIGYEAFF. CDR3 nucleotides: TGTGCCAGCAGCTTAGTACGGATCGGGTATGAAGCTTTCTTT.

The chain uses TRBV28 and TRBJ2-2, with D possibly TRBD1 on 5 matching bases. The CDR3 contains 14 residues. Trimming took off 10 bases at V and 1 base at J, with 13 bases between the two ends. Germline-derived CDR1 and CDR2 are MDHEN and SYDVKM. This chain's CDR3 is CATRDSLNTGELFF. CDR3 DNA: TGTGCCACCCGAGACAGCCTGAACACCGGGGAGCTGTTTTTT.

The chain is built from TRBV6-6 and TRBJ1-5; 7 bases are shared with TRBD1. The CDR3 contains 15 residues. V gave up 0 bases and J gave up 5 bases; unmatched junction bases: 4. Looked up from germline, CDR1 is MNHNY and CDR2 is SVGAGI (reference sequence). The CDR3 DNA follows: TGTGCCAGCAGTTACTCTAGGCAGGGGGATCAGCCCCAGCATTTT. Translating it yields CASSYSRQGDQPQHF.

The DNA of the CDR3 is TGCGCCAGCAGCTCAACAGGGGCCCCCCAGTACTTC. This gives the protein CASSSTGAPQYF. V and J are TRBV5-1 and TRBJ2-5; the match to TRBD1 covers 7 bases. This CDR3 contains 12 residues. Germline V gene data show CDR1 as SGHRS and CDR2 as YFSETQ. With 3 bases clipped from V and 9 bases from J, the junction kept 5 bases outside the gene matches.